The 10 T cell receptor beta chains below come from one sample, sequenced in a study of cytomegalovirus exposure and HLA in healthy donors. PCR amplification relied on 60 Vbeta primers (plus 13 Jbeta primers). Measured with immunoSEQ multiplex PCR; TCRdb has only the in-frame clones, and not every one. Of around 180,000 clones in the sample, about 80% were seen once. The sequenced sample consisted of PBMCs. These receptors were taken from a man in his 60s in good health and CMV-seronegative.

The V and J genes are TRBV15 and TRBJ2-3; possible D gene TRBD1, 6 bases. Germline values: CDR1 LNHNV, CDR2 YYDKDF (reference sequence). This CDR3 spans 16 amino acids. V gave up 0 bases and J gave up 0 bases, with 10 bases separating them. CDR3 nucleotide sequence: TGTGCCACCAGCAGAGACAGGGGCACTAGCACAGATACGCAGTATTTT. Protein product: CATSRDRGTSTDTQYF.

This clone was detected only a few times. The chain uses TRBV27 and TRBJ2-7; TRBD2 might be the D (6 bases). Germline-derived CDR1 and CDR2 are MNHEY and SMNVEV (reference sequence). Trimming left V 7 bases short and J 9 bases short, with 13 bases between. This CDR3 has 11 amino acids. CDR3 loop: CASIVGRLQYF. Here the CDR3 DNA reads TGTGCCAGCATTGTAGGGAGGCTGCAGTACTTC.

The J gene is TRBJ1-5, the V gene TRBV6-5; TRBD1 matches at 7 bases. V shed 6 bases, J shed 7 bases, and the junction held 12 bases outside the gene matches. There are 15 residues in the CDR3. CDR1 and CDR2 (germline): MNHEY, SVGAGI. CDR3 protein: CASRRGTDRAQPQHF. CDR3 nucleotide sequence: TGTGCCAGCAGGCGCGGAACCGACAGGGCCCAGCCCCAGCATTTT.

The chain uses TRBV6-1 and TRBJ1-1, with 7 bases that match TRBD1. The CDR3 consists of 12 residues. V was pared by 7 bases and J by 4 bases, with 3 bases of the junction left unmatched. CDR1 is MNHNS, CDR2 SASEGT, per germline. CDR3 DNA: TGTGCCAGCAATGACAGGGCCACTGAAGCTTTCTTT. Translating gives CASNDRATEAFF.

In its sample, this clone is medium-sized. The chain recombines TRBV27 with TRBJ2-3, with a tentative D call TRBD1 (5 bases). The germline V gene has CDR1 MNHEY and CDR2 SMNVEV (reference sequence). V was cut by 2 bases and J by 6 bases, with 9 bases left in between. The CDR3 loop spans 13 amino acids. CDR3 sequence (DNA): TGTGCCAGCAGTTTAATCCAGGGTGATACGCAGTATTTT. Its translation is CASSLIQGDTQYF.

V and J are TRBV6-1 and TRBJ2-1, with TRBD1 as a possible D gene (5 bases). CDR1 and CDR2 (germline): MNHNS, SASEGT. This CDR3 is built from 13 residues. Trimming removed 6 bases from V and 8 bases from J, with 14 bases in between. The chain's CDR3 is CASRPTGGDEQFF. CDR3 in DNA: TGTGCCAGCAGACCCACAGGTGGGGATGAGCAGTTCTTC.

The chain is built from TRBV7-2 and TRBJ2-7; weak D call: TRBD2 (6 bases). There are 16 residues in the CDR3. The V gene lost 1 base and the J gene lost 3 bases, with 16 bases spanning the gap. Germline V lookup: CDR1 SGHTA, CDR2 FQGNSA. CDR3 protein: CASSLEPRGANYEQYF. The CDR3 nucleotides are TGTGCCAGCAGCTTAGAGCCGCGGGGAGCCAACTACGAGCAGTACTTC.

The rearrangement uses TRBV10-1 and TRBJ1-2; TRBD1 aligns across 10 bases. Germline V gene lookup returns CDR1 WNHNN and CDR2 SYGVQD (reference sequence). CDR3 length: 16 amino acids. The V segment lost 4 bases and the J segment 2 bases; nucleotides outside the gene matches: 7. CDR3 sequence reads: CASSVPRQGANYGYTF. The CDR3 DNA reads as TGCGCCAGCAGTGTCCCACGACAGGGGGCCAACTATGGCTACACCTTC.

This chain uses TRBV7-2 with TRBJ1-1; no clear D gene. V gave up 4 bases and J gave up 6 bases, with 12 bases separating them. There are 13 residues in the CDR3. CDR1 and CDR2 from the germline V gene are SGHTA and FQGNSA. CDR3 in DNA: TGTGCCAGCAGCTGGAGTCAGCGCGCTGAAGCTTTCTTT. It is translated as CASSWSQRAEAFF.

The CDR3 sequence is CASSFSGGNQPQHF. The CDR3, as DNA: TGTGCCAGCAGTTTTTCGGGGGGCAATCAGCCCCAGCATTTT. The chain is built from TRBV27 and TRBJ1-5, with D possibly matching TRBD1 (5 bases). The V end was cut by 3 bases, the J end by 2 bases, with 8 bases between. The length of the CDR3 is 14 residues. CDR1 is MNHEY, CDR2 SMNVEV, per germline (reference sequence).